These 5 T cell receptor beta chains originate from one sample sequenced in a study of blood T cell repertoires in COVID-19. Clones were read by immunoSEQ multiplex PCR, and TCRdb kept only the in-frame ones, dropping some. The data hold 70,000 to 75,000 clones, with about four fifths observed a single time. Source material: peripheral blood. The source is a man between 65 and 85 years old with acute or convalescent COVID-19.

The gene calls are TRBV6-5 and TRBJ1-3; 7 nucleotides match TRBD1. The CDR3 runs 15 residues. The germline gives CDR1 MNHEY, CDR2 SVGAGI. Trimming took 6 bases from V and 1 from J; bases not matched to a gene: 6. For the CDR3, the DNA is TGTGCCAGCAGCTTGGACAGGTTATCTGGAAACACCATATATTTT. Encoded protein: CASSLDRLSGNTIYF.

The V call is TRBV19, the J call TRBJ2-1, with a possible D match to TRBD2 (6 bases). CDR1 LNHDA and CDR2 SQIVND come from the germline V gene (reference sequence). The CDR3 covers 16 residues. Trimming cost V 0 bases and J 1 base, with 10 bases left between them. The DNA for the CDR3 is TGTGCCAGTAGTATAGACGGGGGTGGGTCCTACAATGAGCAGTTCTTC. Protein: CASSIDGGGSYNEQFF. The entire variable domain, with the rest obtained from reference TRBV19 and TRBJ2-1, is as follows: DGGITQSPKYLFRKEGQNVTLSCEQNLNHDAMYWYRQDPGQGLRLIYYSQIVNDFQKGDIAEGYSVSREKKESFPLTVTSAQKNPTAFYLCASSIDGGGSYNEQFFGPGTRLTVL.

The CDR3 spells CASSLATASETQYF. The DNA of the CDR3 is TGTGCCAGCAGCTTAGCCACAGCATCAGAGACCCAGTACTTC. This rearrangement joins TRBV7-2 to TRBJ2-5; unclear D gene. This CDR3 spans 14 amino acids. Germline V gene lookup returns CDR1 SGHTA and CDR2 FQGNSA. V lost 0 bases, J lost 4 bases, and 9 bases lay in between.

This rearrangement joins TRBV6-5 to TRBJ1-1; 8 nucleotides align to TRBD1. This CDR3 spans 14 amino acids. Germline V lookup: CDR1 MNHEY, CDR2 SVGAGI. The V and J ends lost 7 bases and 3 bases, in that order; junction bases with no gene match: 7. CDR3 sequence reads: CASTFRGLYTEAFF. The CDR3 bases are TGTGCCAGCACCTTCAGGGGGCTCTACACTGAAGCTTTCTTT.

The J gene is TRBJ1-3, the V gene TRBV12-3 or TRBV12-4; D unresolved. The ends were cut back, 3 bases at V and 4 bases at J, with 7 bases in the middle. This CDR3 contains 13 residues. The CDR3 DNA sequence: TGTGCCAGCAGTTTCGGGAGAGGAAACACCATATATTTT. Protein product: CASSFGRGNTIYF.